The 30 T cell receptor beta chains below all came from one sample that was sequenced in a study of CD4 T cells in relation to SARS-CoV-2 and coronaviruses. CD4+ T cells from unexposed donors were obtained before the COVID-19 pandemic (2011-2018). Only in-frame clones appear in the TCRdb table, and some are missing; sequencing was by immunoSEQ multiplex PCR. The table shows roughly 68,000 clones, with approximately 95% occurring only once. Sequencing was performed on naive CD4+ T cells from PBMCs. Subset given: naive CD4+ T cells isolated by negative enrichment. The origin of the receptors is a human donor in good health.

The V call is TRBV3-1 (or the pseudogene TRBV3-2), the J call TRBJ1-2; 8 bases fit TRBD1. J gave up 8 bases and V 6 bases, and 17 bases lay outside the gene matches. CDR1 is LGHDT and CDR2 is YNNKEL in the germline V gene (reference sequence). This CDR3 has 16 amino acids. The CDR3 protein is CASSPTGTGLTMGYTF. CDR3 sequence (DNA): TGTGCCAGCAGTCCCACAGGGACAGGCCTTACTATGGGCTACACCTTC.

The chain uses TRBV24-1 and TRBJ2-1, with 8 positions matching TRBD1. The CDR3 is 19 residues long. CDR1 is KGHDR and CDR2 is SFDVKD in the germline V gene. V lost 0 bases, J lost 4 bases, and 13 bases stayed unmatched. In DNA form, the CDR3 reads TGTGCCACCAGTGATTTGCGACAGGGGCGGATTAGCGGATACAATGAGCAGTTCTTC. Its protein is CATSDLRQGRISGYNEQFF.

The chain links TRBV18 to TRBJ1-4; TRBD1 is a possible D gene (6 bases). Germline V gene lookup returns CDR1 KGHSH and CDR2 LQKENI. The V gene lost 0 bases and the J gene lost 0 bases, with 11 bases spanning the gap. The CDR3 has 17 amino acids. CDR3 amino acids: CASSPPGSGATNEKLFF. The CDR3 DNA sequence: TGTGCCAGCTCACCACCCGGCTCAGGGGCAACTAATGAAAAACTGTTTTTT.

J is TRBJ1-2 and V is TRBV30; D might be TRBD1 (5 bases). The CDR3 has 12 amino acids. Trimming removed 3 bases at V and 2 bases at J, with 7 bases between. Germline CDR1 and CDR2: GTSNPN and SVGIG (reference sequence). The CDR3 DNA follows: TGTGCCTGGAGAGGACAAAACTATGGCTACACCTTC. It translates to CAWRGQNYGYTF.

The rearrangement uses TRBV3-1 (or the pseudogene TRBV3-2) and TRBJ2-1; no definite D call. V was clipped by 3 bases and J by 4 bases, with 4 bases between them. Germline values: CDR1 LGHDT, CDR2 YNNKEL (reference sequence). CDR3 length: 12 residues. The CDR3 region has the DNA TGTGCCAGCAGCCACATATACAATGAGCAGTTCTTC. This sequence encodes CASSHIYNEQFF.

The rearrangement uses TRBV19 and TRBJ1-2; no clear D gene. This CDR3 spans 13 amino acids. Germline V lookup: CDR1 LNHDA, CDR2 SQIVND (reference sequence). Trimming removed 6 bases at V and 7 bases at J, with 15 bases between. The CDR3 bases are TGTGCCAGTAGCAGCCCCGGGAACGGTGGCTACACCTTC. It specifies CASSSPGNGGYTF.

The V and J genes are TRBV28 and TRBJ2-3, with D tentatively TRBD1 (6 bases). Germline-derived CDR1 and CDR2 are MDHEN and SYDVKM. V lost 4 bases and J 0 bases, leaving 14 bases between the germline ends. The CDR3 is 16 amino acids. CDR3 DNA: TGTGCCAGCAGTTCACCCGGGACAACTAGCACAGATACGCAGTATTTT. Protein: CASSSPGTTSTDTQYF.

The table lists this clone with a count of one. J is TRBJ1-6 and V is TRBV7-2, with D possibly matching TRBD1 (5 bases). The CDR3 covers 13 residues. Germline V gene sequence: CDR1 SGHTA, CDR2 FQGNSA. V shed 1 base and J shed 7 bases, with 5 bases lying between them. The CDR3 reads CASSLGQNSPLHF. The CDR3 DNA is TGTGCCAGCAGCTTAGGACAGAATTCACCCCTCCACTTT.

In DNA form, the CDR3 reads TGTGCCACCAGTGACCGCTTGGGGACAGGCTTTAATGAAAAACTGTTTTTT. Its translation: CATSDRLGTGFNEKLFF. The chain employs TRBV24-1 and TRBJ1-4; 8 nucleotides agree with TRBD1. Germline CDR1 and CDR2: KGHDR and SFDVKD. The CDR3 runs to 17 residues. Germline trimming cut 4 bases from V and 4 bases from J; bases unmatched to any gene: 10.

The chain employs TRBV19 and TRBJ2-7; possible D gene TRBD1, 5 bases. Trimming left V 3 bases short and J 3 bases short, with 15 bases between. Looked up from germline, CDR1 is LNHDA and CDR2 is SQIVND (reference sequence). The CDR3 sequence is 15 residues long. The CDR3 protein is CASSIPTGRVYEQYF. DNA for the CDR3: TGTGCCAGTAGTATCCCAACAGGTCGCGTCTACGAGCAGTACTTC.

This chain joins TRBV11-3 and TRBJ2-1; perhaps TRBD2 as D (5 bases). Germline values: CDR1 SGHNT, CDR2 YENEEA. The CDR3 spans 14 residues. The V gene lost 5 bases and the J gene lost 4 bases, with 12 bases spanning the gap. As DNA, the CDR3 is TGTGCCAGCAGCGCTCGCCGGGGTTACAATGAGCAGTTCTTC. This gives the protein CASSARRGYNEQFF.

The chain carries TRBV2 and TRBJ1-6; no clear D. The V end lost 4 bases, the J end lost 9 bases, and 13 bases lay between the germline ends. Germline CDR1 reads SNHLY; CDR2 reads FYNNEI. The CDR3 is made up of 14 amino acids. The CDR3 is CASSVAKASSPLHF. The CDR3 DNA reads TGTGCCAGCAGTGTGGCGAAGGCTAGTTCACCCCTCCACTTT.

As to this clone: A read error may account for a junction end that differs from germline. The rearrangement joins TRBV3-1 (or the pseudogene TRBV3-2) to TRBJ2-5; 10 bases match TRBD2. There are 18 residues in the CDR3. Germline V CDR1 and CDR2: LGHDT, YNNKEL (reference sequence). The CDR3 nucleotides are TGTGCCAGCAGACAAGGGTTGTCGAGCGGGGGGGCCGGGGAGACCCAGTACTTC. This encodes CASRQGLSSGGAGETQYF.

The V call is TRBV5-1, the J call TRBJ1-1; tentative D call: TRBD1 (6 bases). This CDR3 spans 13 amino acids. Germline CDR1 and CDR2: SGHRS and YFSETQ. Trimming took 4 bases from V and 2 from J, leaving 9 bases between them. The CDR3 loop reads CASSVQGNTEAFF. The DNA for the CDR3 is TGCGCCAGCAGCGTACAGGGCAACACTGAAGCTTTCTTT.

For the CDR3, the DNA is TGTGCCAGCAGCGACTTTATGTTCAGGAATCAGCCCCAGCATTTT. As protein: CASSDFMFRNQPQHF. V usage is TRBV6-6 and J usage is TRBJ1-5, with D unclear. The CDR3 has 15 amino acids. Looked up from germline, CDR1 is MNHNY and CDR2 is SVGAGI (reference sequence). Trimming removed 6 bases at V and 4 bases at J, with 16 bases between.

This chain uses TRBV7-3 with TRBJ2-6, with D maybe TRBD1 (5 bases). The V gene lost 2 bases and the J gene lost 8 bases, with 13 bases spanning the gap. This CDR3 has 15 amino acids. Germline V gives CDR1 SGHTA, CDR2 FQGTGA. Here the CDR3 reads CASSLGQGLTNVLTF. The CDR3 DNA follows: TGTGCCAGCAGCTTAGGGCAGGGTTTGACCAACGTCCTGACTTTC.

This chain uses TRBV30 with TRBJ1-2; perhaps TRBD1 as D (6 bases). The V gene lost 2 bases and the J gene lost 2 bases, with 9 bases spanning the gap. Germline CDR1 is GTSNPN and CDR2 is SVGIG (reference sequence). CDR3 length equals 13 residues. CDR3: CAWSPQGNYGYTF. The CDR3 DNA sequence: TGTGCCTGGAGTCCACAGGGAAACTATGGCTACACCTTC.

The chain uses TRBV18 and TRBJ2-3, with 7 bases identical to TRBD1. CDR3 length: 13 amino acids. V lost 4 bases to trimming and J lost 3 bases; unmatched junction nucleotides: 1. Germline loops: CDR1 KGHSH, CDR2 LQKENI. The CDR3 loop is CASSQGATDTQYF. CDR3 DNA sequence: TGTGCCAGCTCACAGGGGGCTACAGATACGCAGTATTTT.

The CDR3 spells CASSLWNEETQYF. For the CDR3, the DNA is TGTGCCAGCAGCTTGTGGAATGAAGAGACCCAGTACTTC. The rearrangement uses TRBV5-6 and TRBJ2-5; D is uncertain. CDR1 is SGHDT and CDR2 is YYEEEE in the germline V gene. V was clipped by 1 base and J by 3 bases, with 7 bases between them. This CDR3 contains 13 residues.

V usage is TRBV5-1 and J usage is TRBJ1-2, with D possibly TRBD1 on 6 matching bases. Deletions cut 6 bases from V and 4 bases from J, with 19 bases between. CDR1 is SGHRS and CDR2 is YFSETQ in the germline V gene. This CDR3 is built from 15 residues. This CDR3 reads CASTWGTGAGYGYTF. DNA for the CDR3: TGCGCCAGCACCTGGGGTACGGGGGCAGGCTATGGCTACACCTTC.

The V and J genes are TRBV9 and TRBJ1-1; D gene ambiguous. The V end was cut by 2 bases, the J end by 2 bases, with 16 bases between. The CDR3 consists of 16 residues. The germline gives CDR1 SGDLS, CDR2 YYNGEE. DNA for the CDR3: TGTGCCAGCAGCGTCGCCCCACAAATTTTAAACACTGAAGCTTTCTTT. Translation: CASSVAPQILNTEAFF. Drawing the rest from reference TRBV9 and TRBJ1-1, the complete variable domain is DSGVTQTPKHLITATGQRVTLRCSPRSGDLSVYWYQQSLDQGLQFLIQYYNGEERAKGNILERFSAQQFPDLHSELNLSSLELGDSALYFCASSVAPQILNTEAFFGQGTRLTVV.

The CDR3 here is CASSLAGQGARTEAFF. For the CDR3, the DNA is TGTGCCAGCAGCTTAGCGGGACAGGGGGCCAGGACTGAAGCTTTCTTT. The chain joins TRBV7-2 to TRBJ1-1; 12 nucleotides agree with TRBD1. Germline assignment: CDR1 SGHTA and CDR2 FQGNSA. The CDR3 is 16 residues long. Trimming took 0 bases from V and 5 from J; bases not matched to a gene: 4.

The rearrangement links TRBV30 to TRBJ2-3; 11 bases fit TRBD2. This CDR3 has 16 amino acids. Germline-derived CDR1 and CDR2 are GTSNPN and SVGIG (reference sequence). The V gene end was trimmed by 5 bases and the J gene end by 6 bases; junction bases not matched to a gene: 13. The CDR3 bases are TGTGCCTGGGGGCTATTTACTAGCGGGAGAGGGGATACGCAGTATTTT. Translating gives CAWGLFTSGRGDTQYF.

The V and J genes are TRBV28 and TRBJ2-7; the match to TRBD2 covers 7 bases. CDR3 length: 14 amino acids. The V and J ends lost 6 bases and 5 bases, in that order; junction bases with no gene match: 10. Germline V gene sequence: CDR1 MDHEN, CDR2 SYDVKM. CDR3 amino acids: CASRTWGGSHEQYF. CDR3 DNA: TGTGCCAGCAGAACGTGGGGGGGAAGCCACGAGCAGTACTTC.

The chain recombines TRBV15 with TRBJ2-5; no firm D call. This CDR3 spans 18 amino acids. Deletions cut 0 bases from V and 2 bases from J, with 19 bases between. CDR1 LNHNV and CDR2 YYDKDF come from the germline V gene (reference sequence). CDR3 sequence: CATSRDRTRPNPQETQYF. The CDR3 nucleotides are TGTGCCACCAGCAGAGATCGTACGCGGCCGAACCCTCAAGAGACCCAGTACTTC.

This clone was detected a few times. This chain uses TRBV5-1 with TRBJ1-6; D uncertain. CDR1 is SGHRS and CDR2 is YFSETQ in the germline V gene. This CDR3 contains 16 residues. V gave up 4 bases and J gave up 6 bases, with 17 bases separating them. The CDR3 here is CASSPGNLASNSPLHF. The CDR3 DNA reads TGCGCCAGCAGCCCAGGTAATCTGGCGAGTAATTCACCCCTCCACTTT.

CDR3 loop: CASAAGVEETQYF. CDR3 nucleotides: TGTGCCAGTGCGGCGGGGGTAGAAGAGACCCAGTACTTC. This chain joins TRBV19 and TRBJ2-5; 7 bases are a match to TRBD2. CDR1 is LNHDA and CDR2 is SQIVND in the germline V gene (reference sequence). The CDR3 totals 13 residues. V dropped 8 bases and J dropped 3; count of bases not matched to a gene: 6.

This clone occurred once. The gene calls are TRBV5-1 and TRBJ2-3, with 10 bases lining up with TRBD2. The germline V gene encodes CDR1 SGHRS and CDR2 YFSETQ. V dropped 2 bases and J dropped 4; count of bases not matched to a gene: 4. The CDR3 consists of 15 residues. CDR3 region: CASSFGTSAPDTQYF. CDR3 DNA: TGCGCCAGCAGCTTCGGGACTAGCGCTCCAGATACGCAGTATTTT.

The rearrangement uses TRBV5-5 and TRBJ1-2, with D unclear. The germline V and J ends were trimmed by 4 bases and 0 bases, with 4 bases remaining between them. CDR1 SGHKS and CDR2 YYEKEE come from the germline V gene (reference sequence). There are 12 residues in the CDR3. The CDR3 spells CASSGTNYGYTF. DNA of the CDR3: TGTGCCAGCAGCGGGACTAACTATGGCTACACCTTC.

The chain carries TRBV6-1 and TRBJ1-5; 7 bases fit TRBD1. The CDR3 has 17 residues. V lost 3 bases and J lost 6; bases outside the gene matches: 14. Germline V gives CDR1 MNHNS, CDR2 SASEGT. CDR3 in amino acids: CASSEPAGTDPAQPQHF. For the CDR3, the DNA is TGTGCCAGCAGTGAGCCCGCAGGGACAGATCCCGCTCAGCCCCAGCATTTT.